This is a list of T cell receptor beta chains from one sample in a study of cytomegalovirus exposure and HLA in healthy donors. Sequencing used immunoSEQ multiplex PCR; TCRdb keeps in-frame clones, though not all of them. The data show about 130,000 clones, about 90% seen once. The sequenced sample was PBMCs. Receptor source: a man in his thirties or forties in good health and CMV-seronegative. The conserved cysteine and the conserved F or W are not part of the CDR3 here. The order of the fields is V gene, J gene, clone size, CDR3 protein. Expanded clones are given a class, and other clones once, few, many or no size at all.

v_call: TRBV6-1; j_call: TRBJ1-5; clone_size: NA; cdr3_aa: ASSDSRNNQPQH
v_call: TRBV5-6; j_call: TRBJ1-5; clone_size: NA; cdr3_aa: ASSLLPGIKPQH
v_call: TRBV5-6; j_call: TRBJ1-1; clone_size: once; cdr3_aa: ASSFEGTEAF
v_call: TRBV2; j_call: TRBJ2-7; clone_size: NA; cdr3_aa: ASPGTSGEQY
v_call: TRBV4-2; j_call: TRBJ2-3; clone_size: NA; cdr3_aa: ASSLDGGGESDTQY
v_call: TRBV7-2; j_call: TRBJ2-5; clone_size: NA; cdr3_aa: ASSFSGRGNGETQY
v_call: TRBV7-9; j_call: TRBJ1-3; clone_size: NA; cdr3_aa: ASSQQGARNTIY
v_call: TRBV11-2; j_call: TRBJ2-1; clone_size: NA; cdr3_aa: ASSSLHLRLADNEQF
v_call: TRBV25-1; j_call: TRBJ2-3; clone_size: NA; cdr3_aa: ASSEYRADTQY
v_call: TRBV7-2; j_call: TRBJ2-5; clone_size: once; cdr3_aa: ASSDSGVLETQY
v_call: TRBV2; j_call: TRBJ2-6; clone_size: NA; cdr3_aa: ASSGDSLSSGANVLT
v_call: TRBV10-1; j_call: TRBJ2-3; clone_size: NA; cdr3_aa: ASSEDYNTDTQY
v_call: TRBV7-9; j_call: TRBJ2-2; clone_size: NA; cdr3_aa: ASSFDTNTGELF
v_call: TRBV2; j_call: TRBJ2-1; clone_size: NA; cdr3_aa: ASSLFGVLDEQF
v_call: TRBV19; j_call: TRBJ1-2; clone_size: once; cdr3_aa: ASSRRGSYYGYT
v_call: TRBV5-6; j_call: TRBJ1-2; clone_size: NA; cdr3_aa: ASSAGQHGYT
v_call: TRBV20-1; j_call: TRBJ2-7; clone_size: NA; cdr3_aa: SGSFSGEQY
v_call: TRBV7-9; j_call: TRBJ2-1; clone_size: NA; cdr3_aa: ASSFSGKGYNEQF
v_call: TRBV5-1; j_call: TRBJ1-5; clone_size: NA; cdr3_aa: ASSLGVRGAYNQPQH
v_call: TRBV7-3; j_call: TRBJ1-2; clone_size: NA; cdr3_aa: ASSYRTGDGYT
v_call: TRBV4-1; j_call: TRBJ2-5; clone_size: NA; cdr3_aa: ASSQAGVGRLGEETQY
v_call: TRBV7-7; j_call: TRBJ2-1; clone_size: NA; cdr3_aa: ASSPGPVLEGEQF
v_call: TRBV11-2; j_call: TRBJ2-7; clone_size: NA; cdr3_aa: ASSLDPAAALY
v_call: TRBV15; j_call: TRBJ2-3; clone_size: NA; cdr3_aa: ATSRVANGDTQY
v_call: TRBV6-1; j_call: TRBJ2-7; clone_size: NA; cdr3_aa: ASTPDFYEQY
v_call: TRBV27; j_call: TRBJ2-7; clone_size: NA; cdr3_aa: ASSFGGSYEQY
v_call: TRBV25-1; j_call: TRBJ2-1; clone_size: once; cdr3_aa: ASSPHWTSRSYNEQF
v_call: TRBV2; j_call: TRBJ2-3; clone_size: once; cdr3_aa: ASSDFLLSRTSGSGDTQY
v_call: TRBV6-6; j_call: TRBJ1-2; clone_size: once; cdr3_aa: ASSDNRVYGYT
v_call: TRBV18; j_call: TRBJ2-7; clone_size: few; cdr3_aa: ASSLEGPAGEQY
v_call: TRBV2; j_call: TRBJ1-2; clone_size: NA; cdr3_aa: AGQGSNYGYT
v_call: TRBV5-6; j_call: TRBJ1-5; clone_size: few; cdr3_aa: ASSADGSQPQH
v_call: TRBV4-1; j_call: TRBJ1-1; clone_size: NA; cdr3_aa: ASSQVGMNTEAF